These 2 T cell receptor beta chains came from one sample sequenced in a study of cytomegalovirus exposure and HLA in healthy donors (dated by TCRdb to the late 2010s). The library was prepared using the immunoSEQ multiplex PCR assay. The multiplex PCR relied on a mix of 60 forward primers for TCR Vbeta segments and 13 reverse primers for TCR Jbeta segments. The immuneACCESS repertoire file appears here via TCRdb, limited to in-frame rearrangements. These files lack a portion of the clones; in checked studies, under half of the deficit traces to unresolved V genes, and the cause of the others is not known. A total of more than 95,000 clones appear in this sample, under 12% of them only once. The biggest ten clones account for about 4.7% of the sample. The sequencing sample was made of PBMCs. The source is a woman between 18 and 29 years old in good health and CMV-seropositive.

There are a few counts of this clone. V usage is TRBV30 and J usage is TRBJ1-2; 12 bases align to TRBD1. V lost 0 bases and J lost 8; bases outside the gene matches: 7. The CDR3 spans 15 residues. The V gene's germline CDR1 is GTSNPN and CDR2 SVGIG (reference sequence). CDR3 amino acids: CAWSVQGQGAGGYTF. CDR3 nucleotide sequence: TGTGCCTGGAGTGTACAGGGACAGGGGGCGGGGGGCTACACCTTC. The variable domain in full, with the rest retrieved from reference TRBV30 and TRBJ1-2, is SQTIHQWPATLVQPVGSPLSLECTVEGTSNPNLYWYRQAAGRGLQLLFYSVGIGQISSEVPQNLSASRPQDRQFILSSKKLLLSDSGFYLCAWSVQGQGAGGYTFGSGTRLTVV.

The chain uses TRBV10-3 and TRBJ1-3; D is perhaps TRBD1 (6 bases). The germline V gene encodes CDR1 ENHRY and CDR2 SYGVKD. Trimming left V 10 bases short and J 1 base short, with 14 bases between. CDR3 size: 14 residues. In nucleotides, the CDR3 is TGTGCCACCCGGACAGTCAATTCTGGAAACACCATATATTTT. Its protein is CATRTVNSGNTIYF.